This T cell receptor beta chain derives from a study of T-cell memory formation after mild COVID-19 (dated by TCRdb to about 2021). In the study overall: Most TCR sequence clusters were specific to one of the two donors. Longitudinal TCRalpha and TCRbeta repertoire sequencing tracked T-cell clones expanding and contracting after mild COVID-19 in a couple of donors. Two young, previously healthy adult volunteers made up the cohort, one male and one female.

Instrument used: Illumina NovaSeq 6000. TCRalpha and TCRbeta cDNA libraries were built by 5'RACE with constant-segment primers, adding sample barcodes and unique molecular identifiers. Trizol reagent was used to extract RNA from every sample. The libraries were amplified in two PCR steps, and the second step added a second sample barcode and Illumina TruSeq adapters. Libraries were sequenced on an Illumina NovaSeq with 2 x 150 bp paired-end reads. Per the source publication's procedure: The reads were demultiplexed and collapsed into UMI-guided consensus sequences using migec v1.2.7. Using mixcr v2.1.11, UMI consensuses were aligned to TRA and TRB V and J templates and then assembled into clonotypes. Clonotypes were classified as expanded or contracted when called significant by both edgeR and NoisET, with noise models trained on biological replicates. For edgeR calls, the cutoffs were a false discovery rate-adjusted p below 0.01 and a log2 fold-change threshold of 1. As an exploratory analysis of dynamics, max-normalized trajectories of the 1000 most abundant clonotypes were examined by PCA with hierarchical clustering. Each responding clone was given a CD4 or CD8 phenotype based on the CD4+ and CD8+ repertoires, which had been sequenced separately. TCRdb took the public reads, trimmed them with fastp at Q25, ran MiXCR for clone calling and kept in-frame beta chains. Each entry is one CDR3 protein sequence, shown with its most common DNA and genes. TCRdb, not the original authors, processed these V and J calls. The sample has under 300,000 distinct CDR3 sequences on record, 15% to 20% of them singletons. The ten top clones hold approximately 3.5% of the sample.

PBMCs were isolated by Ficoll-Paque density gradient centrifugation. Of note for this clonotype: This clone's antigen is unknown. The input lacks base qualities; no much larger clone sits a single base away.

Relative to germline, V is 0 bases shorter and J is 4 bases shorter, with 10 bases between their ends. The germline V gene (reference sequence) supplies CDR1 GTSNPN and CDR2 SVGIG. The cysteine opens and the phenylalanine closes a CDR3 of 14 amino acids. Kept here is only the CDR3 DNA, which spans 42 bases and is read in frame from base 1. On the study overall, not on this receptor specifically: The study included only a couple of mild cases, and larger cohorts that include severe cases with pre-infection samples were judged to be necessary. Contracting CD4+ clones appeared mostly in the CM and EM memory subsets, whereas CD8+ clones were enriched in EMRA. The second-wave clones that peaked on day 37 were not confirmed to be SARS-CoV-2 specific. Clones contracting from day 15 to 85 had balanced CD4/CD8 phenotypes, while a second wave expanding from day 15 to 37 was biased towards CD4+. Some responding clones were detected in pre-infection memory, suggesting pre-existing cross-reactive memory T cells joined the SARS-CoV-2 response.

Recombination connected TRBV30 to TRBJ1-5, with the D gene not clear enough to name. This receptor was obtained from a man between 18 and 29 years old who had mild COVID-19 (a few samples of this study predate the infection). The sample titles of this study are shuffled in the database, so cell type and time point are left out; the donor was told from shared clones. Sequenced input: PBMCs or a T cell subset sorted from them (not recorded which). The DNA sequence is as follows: TGTGCCTGGAGTGTACTGCTCGGGAATCAGCCCCAGCATTTT. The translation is CAWSVLLGNQPQHF.